In its sample, the clone carrying this T cell receptor beta chain was seen once. Antigen unknown. This CDR3 has 16 amino acids. Germline V CDR1 and CDR2: DFQATT, SNEGSKA (reference sequence). Losses at the gene ends were 0 bases for V and 7 bases for J; bases not matched to a gene: 10. The data derive from a study of CD8 T cells in ankylosing spondylitis. Study findings and constraints: A number of the motif variants had already been described in reactive arthritis synovial fluid and blood.

TCRdb itself ran the 5' RACE reads through MiXCR, one entry per CDR3 protein. The sample lists some 87,000 distinct CDR3 sequences, around 9.4% seen once, with 4% to 5.5% in the top ten. The sequence came from a male donor with ankylosing spondylitis or in good health (not recorded which). This chain uses TRBV20-1 with TRBJ2-2, with 8 bases matching TRBD2. The specimen was blood, either unsorted or a sorted T cell fraction (not recorded which). The CDR3 reads CSAREVAGGRHGELFF. In nucleotides, the CDR3 is TGCAGTGCTAGAGAGGTTGCGGGGGGTCGGCACGGGGAGCTGTTTTTT.